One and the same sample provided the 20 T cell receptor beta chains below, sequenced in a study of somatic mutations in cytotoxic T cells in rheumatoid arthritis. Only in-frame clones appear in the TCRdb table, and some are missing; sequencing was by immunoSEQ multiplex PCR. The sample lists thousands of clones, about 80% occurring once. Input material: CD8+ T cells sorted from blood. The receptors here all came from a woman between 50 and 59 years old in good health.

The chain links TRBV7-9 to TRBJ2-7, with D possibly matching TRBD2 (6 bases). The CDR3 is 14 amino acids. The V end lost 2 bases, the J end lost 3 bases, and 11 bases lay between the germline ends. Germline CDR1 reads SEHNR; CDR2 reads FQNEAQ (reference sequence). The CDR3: CASSLTLAGYEQYF. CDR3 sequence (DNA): TGTGCCAGCAGCTTAACACTAGCAGGCTACGAGCAGTACTTC.

Written as DNA, the CDR3 is TGTGCCAGCAGCCCGTACACTGAAGCTTTCTTT. Amino acid sequence: CASSPYTEAFF. The chain joins TRBV7-9 to TRBJ1-1; the D is unclear. Trimming cost V 5 bases and J 3 bases, with 4 bases left between them. Germline V gives CDR1 SEHNR, CDR2 FQNEAQ (reference sequence). This CDR3 is built from 11 residues. The full variable domain, in which reference TRBV7-9 and TRBJ1-1 provide the parts outside the CDR3, is DTGVSQNPRHKITKRGQNVTFRCDPISEHNRLYWYRQTLGQGPEFLTYFQNEAQLEKSRLLSDRFSAERPKGSFSTLEIQRTEQGDSAMYLCASSPYTEAFFGQGTRLTVV.

Here the CDR3 reads CASSSRQGAVNEKLFF. The CDR3 DNA reads as TGCGCCAGCAGCTCCCGACAGGGGGCGGTAAATGAAAAACTGTTTTTT. V gene TRBV4-1 combines with J gene TRBJ1-4, with TRBD1 matching 10 bases. Per germline, CDR1 MGHRA and CDR2 YSYEKL. This CDR3 spans 16 amino acids. V shed 5 bases and J 5 bases; nucleotides not matched to a gene: 8.

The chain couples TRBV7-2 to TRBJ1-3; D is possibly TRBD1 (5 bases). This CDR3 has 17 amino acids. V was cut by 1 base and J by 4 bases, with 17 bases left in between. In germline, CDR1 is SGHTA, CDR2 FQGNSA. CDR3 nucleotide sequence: TGTGCCAGCAGCTTAGGCCTCCCTGGGGGGGTCGGAAACACCATATATTTT. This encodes CASSLGLPGGVGNTIYF.

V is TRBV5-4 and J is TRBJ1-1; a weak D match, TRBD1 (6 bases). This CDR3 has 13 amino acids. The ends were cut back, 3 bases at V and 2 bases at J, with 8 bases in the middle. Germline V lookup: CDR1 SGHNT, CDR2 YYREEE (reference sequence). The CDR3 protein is CASSWTANTEAFF. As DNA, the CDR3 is TGTGCCAGCAGCTGGACAGCAAACACTGAAGCTTTCTTT.

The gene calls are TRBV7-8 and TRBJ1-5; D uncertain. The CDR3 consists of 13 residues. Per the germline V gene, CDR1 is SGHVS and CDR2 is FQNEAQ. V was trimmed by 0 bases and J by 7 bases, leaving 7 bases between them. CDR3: CASSLALGQPQHF. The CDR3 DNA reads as TGTGCCAGCAGCTTAGCGCTGGGCCAGCCCCAGCATTTT.

The CDR3 DNA reads as TGTGCCAGCAGGCCCCCGGGACAGGGGCTCTACGAGCAGTACTTC. It yields the protein CASRPPGQGLYEQYF. The V and J genes are TRBV6-6 and TRBJ2-7; TRBD1 agrees at 10 bases. CDR1 MNHNY and CDR2 SVGAGI come from the germline V gene (reference sequence). There are 15 residues in the CDR3. V shed 6 bases, J shed 3 bases, and the junction held 8 bases outside the gene matches.

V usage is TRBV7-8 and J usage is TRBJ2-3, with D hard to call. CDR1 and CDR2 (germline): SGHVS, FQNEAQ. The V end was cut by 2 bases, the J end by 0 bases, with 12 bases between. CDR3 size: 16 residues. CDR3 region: CASSLLTLTSTDTQYF. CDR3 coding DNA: TGTGCCAGCAGCTTATTAACGTTAACTAGCACAGATACGCAGTATTTT.

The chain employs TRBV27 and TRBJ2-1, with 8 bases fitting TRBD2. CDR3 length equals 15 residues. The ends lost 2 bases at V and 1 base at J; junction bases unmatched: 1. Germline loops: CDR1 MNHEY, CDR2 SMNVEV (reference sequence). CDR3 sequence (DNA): TGTGCCAGCAGTTTAGCGGGGGGATCCTACAATGAGCAGTTCTTC. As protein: CASSLAGGSYNEQFF.

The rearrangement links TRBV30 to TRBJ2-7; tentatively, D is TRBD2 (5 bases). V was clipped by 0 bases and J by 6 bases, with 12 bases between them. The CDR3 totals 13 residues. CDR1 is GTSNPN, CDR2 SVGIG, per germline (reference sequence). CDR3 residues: CAWSVSGGGEQYF. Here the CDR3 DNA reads TGTGCCTGGAGTGTATCGGGTGGAGGCGAGCAGTACTTC.

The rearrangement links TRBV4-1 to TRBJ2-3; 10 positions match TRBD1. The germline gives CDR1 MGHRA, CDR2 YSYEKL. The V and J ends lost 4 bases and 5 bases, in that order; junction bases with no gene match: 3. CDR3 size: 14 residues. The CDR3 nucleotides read TGCGCCAGCAGCCGGGGACAGGGGATAGATACGCAGTATTTT. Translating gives CASSRGQGIDTQYF.

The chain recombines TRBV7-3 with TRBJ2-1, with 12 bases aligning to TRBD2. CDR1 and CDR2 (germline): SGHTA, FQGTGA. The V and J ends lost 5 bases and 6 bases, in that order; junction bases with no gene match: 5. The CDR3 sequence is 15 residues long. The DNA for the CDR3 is TGTGCCAGCAGCCTTCTAGCGGGGGGGCTCAATGAGCAGTTCTTC. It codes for CASSLLAGGLNEQFF.

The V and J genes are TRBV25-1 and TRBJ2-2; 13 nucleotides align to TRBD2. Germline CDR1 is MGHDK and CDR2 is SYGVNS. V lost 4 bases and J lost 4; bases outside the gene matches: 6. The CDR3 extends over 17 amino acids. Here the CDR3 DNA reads TGTGCCAGCAGTGCCTTACTAGCGGGGGGGCCCACCGGGGAGCTGTTTTTT. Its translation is CASSALLAGGPTGELFF.

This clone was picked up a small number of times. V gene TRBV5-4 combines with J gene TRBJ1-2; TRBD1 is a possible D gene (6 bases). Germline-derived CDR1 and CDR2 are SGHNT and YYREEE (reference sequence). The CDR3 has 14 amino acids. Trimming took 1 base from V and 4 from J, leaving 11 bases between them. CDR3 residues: CASSLSGALYGYTF. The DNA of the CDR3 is TGTGCCAGCAGCTTGTCAGGGGCTCTCTATGGCTACACCTTC.

The CDR3 region is CASSSDDSEKYF. In nucleotides, the CDR3 is TGCGCCAGCAGCTCCGACGACAGTGAGAAGTACTTC. The rearrangement links TRBV5-1 to TRBJ2-7, with TRBD1 as a possible D gene (5 bases). This CDR3 spans 12 amino acids. CDR1 is SGHRS and CDR2 is YFSETQ in the germline V gene. Trimming cost V 3 bases and J 11 bases, with 15 bases left between them.

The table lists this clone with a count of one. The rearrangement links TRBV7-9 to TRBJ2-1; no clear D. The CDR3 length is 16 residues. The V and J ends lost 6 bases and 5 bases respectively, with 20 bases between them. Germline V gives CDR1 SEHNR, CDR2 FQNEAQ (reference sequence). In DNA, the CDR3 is TGTGCCAGCAGTACCCCCGACACCATCAATAACAATGAGCAGTTCTTC. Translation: CASSTPDTINNNEQFF.

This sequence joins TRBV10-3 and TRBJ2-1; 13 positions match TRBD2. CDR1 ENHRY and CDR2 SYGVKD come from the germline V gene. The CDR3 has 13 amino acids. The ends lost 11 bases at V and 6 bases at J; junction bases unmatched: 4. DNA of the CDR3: TGTGCCGCAACTAGCGGGGGGGCCAATGAGCAGTTCTTC. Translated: CAATSGGANEQFF.

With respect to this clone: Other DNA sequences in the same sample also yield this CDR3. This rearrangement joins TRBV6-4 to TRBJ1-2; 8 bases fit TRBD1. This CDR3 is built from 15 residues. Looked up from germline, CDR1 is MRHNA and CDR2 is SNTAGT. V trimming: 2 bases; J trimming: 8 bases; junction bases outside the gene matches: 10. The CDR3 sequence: CASSDHPDRALGYTF. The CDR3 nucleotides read TGTGCCAGCAGTGACCACCCGGACAGGGCCTTAGGCTACACCTTC.

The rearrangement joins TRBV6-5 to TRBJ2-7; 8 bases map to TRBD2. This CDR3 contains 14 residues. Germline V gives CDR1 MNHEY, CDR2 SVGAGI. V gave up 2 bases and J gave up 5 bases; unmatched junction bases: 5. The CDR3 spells CASSYLSGEHEQYF. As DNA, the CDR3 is TGTGCCAGCAGTTACCTTAGCGGGGAACACGAGCAGTACTTC.

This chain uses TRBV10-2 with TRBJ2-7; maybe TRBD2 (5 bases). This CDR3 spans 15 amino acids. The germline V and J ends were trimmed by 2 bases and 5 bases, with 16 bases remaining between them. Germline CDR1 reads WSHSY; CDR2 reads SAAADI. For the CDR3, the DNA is TGCGCCAGCAGTGAGACACGGACTGGACCTAACGAGCAGTACTTC. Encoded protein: CASSETRTGPNEQYF.